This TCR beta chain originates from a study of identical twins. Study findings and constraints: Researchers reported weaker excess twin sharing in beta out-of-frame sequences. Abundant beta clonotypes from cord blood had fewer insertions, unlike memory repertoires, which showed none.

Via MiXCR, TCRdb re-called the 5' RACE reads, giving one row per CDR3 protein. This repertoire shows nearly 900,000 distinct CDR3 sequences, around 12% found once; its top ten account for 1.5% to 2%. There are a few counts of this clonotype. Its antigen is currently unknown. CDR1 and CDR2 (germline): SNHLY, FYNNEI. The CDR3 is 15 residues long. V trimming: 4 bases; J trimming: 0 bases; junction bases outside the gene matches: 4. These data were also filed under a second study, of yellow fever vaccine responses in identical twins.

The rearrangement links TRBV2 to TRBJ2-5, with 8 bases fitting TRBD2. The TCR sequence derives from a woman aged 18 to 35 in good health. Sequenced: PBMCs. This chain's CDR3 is CASSVGREHQETQYF. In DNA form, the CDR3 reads TGTGCCAGCAGTGTCGGGAGGGAGCACCAAGAGACCCAGTACTTC.